This T cell receptor beta chain was identified in a study of shared clonotypes between healthy human individuals. Trimming took off 0 bases at V and 2 bases at J, with 9 bases between the two ends. CDR1 is SGHNT and CDR2 is YYREEE in the germline V gene (reference sequence). This CDR3 region has 14 residues. The table came from immunoSEQ multiplex PCR; TCRdb's copy has only in-frame clones and leaves some out. The sample contains about 1.5 million clones, 95% to 99% of which appear only once. This TCR came from a man under 40 in good health. Sequencing input: naive CD4+ T cells sorted from blood. As for subset: CD45RA+ positively selected. This chain connects TRBV5-4 to TRBJ2-7, with unresolved D. This CDR3 is CASSLESIPYEQYF. The DNA for the CDR3 is TGTGCCAGCAGCTTGGAAAGTATTCCCTACGAGCAGTACTTC.